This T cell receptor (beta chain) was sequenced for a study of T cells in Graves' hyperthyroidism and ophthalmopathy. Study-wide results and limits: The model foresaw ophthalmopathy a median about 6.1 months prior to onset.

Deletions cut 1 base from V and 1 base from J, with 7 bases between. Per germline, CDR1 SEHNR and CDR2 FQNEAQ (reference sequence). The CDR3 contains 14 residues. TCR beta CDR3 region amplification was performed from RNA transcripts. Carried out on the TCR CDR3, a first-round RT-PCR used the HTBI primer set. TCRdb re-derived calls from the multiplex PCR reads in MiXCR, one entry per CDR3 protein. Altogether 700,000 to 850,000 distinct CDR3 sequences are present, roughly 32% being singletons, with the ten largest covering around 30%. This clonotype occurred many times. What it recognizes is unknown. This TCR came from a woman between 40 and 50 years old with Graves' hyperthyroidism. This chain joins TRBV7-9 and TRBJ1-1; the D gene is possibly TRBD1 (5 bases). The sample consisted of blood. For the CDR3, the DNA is TGTGCCAGCAGCTTAGGAGGGGAGAACACTGAAGCTTTCTTT. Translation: CASSLGGENTEAFF. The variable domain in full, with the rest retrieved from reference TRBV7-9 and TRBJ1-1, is DTGVSQNPRHKITKRGQNVTFRCDPISEHNRLYWYRQTLGQGPEFLTYFQNEAQLEKSRLLSDRFSAERPKGSFSTLEIQRTEQGDSAMYLCASSLGGENTEAFFGQGTRLTVV.